The 23 T cell receptor beta chains below all came from one sample that was sequenced in a study of blood T cells in healthy people across ages. The second PCR ran roughly 7 to 11 cycles with a sample-barcoded 5' primer and J-beta primers. TCRdb itself ran the 5' RACE reads through MiXCR, one entry per CDR3 protein. Seen here are hundreds of thousands of distinct CDR3 sequences, approximately 44% observed once, and the top ten hold roughly 18%. The sample comprised blood. Receptors were obtained from a man aged 55 to 70 in good health.

A few counts support this clonotype. V usage is TRBV20-1 and J usage is TRBJ1-2; TRBD1 matches 8 bases. V shed 0 bases and J 8 bases; nucleotides not matched to a gene: 8. Germline V gives CDR1 DFQATT, CDR2 SNEGSKA (reference sequence). The CDR3 is made up of 14 amino acids. CDR3: CSARDRQGARGYTF. CDR3 nucleotides: TGCAGTGCTAGAGATCGGCAGGGGGCTCGGGGCTACACCTTC.

About this clonotype: A clone one base away is much larger, so this may be a read error. The V call is TRBV12-3 or TRBV12-4, the J call TRBJ1-2; 9 positions match TRBD1. This CDR3 spans 14 amino acids. J gave up 8 bases and V 8 bases, and 12 bases lay outside the gene matches. The CDR3 DNA reads as TGTGCCAGCTCCGTCCGGGACAGGGTGGAAGGCTACACCTTC. This codes for CASSVRDRVEGYTF.

This clonotype was seen just once. The rearrangement uses TRBV9 and TRBJ2-6, with D perhaps matching TRBD2 (6 bases). V dropped 3 bases and J dropped 1 base, with 11 bases sitting between them. Germline-derived CDR1 and CDR2 are SGDLS and YYNGEE. The CDR3 is 16 residues long. Here the CDR3 DNA reads TGTGCCAGCAGCGAGGGAGGACTTTCTGGGGCCAACGTCCTGACTTTC. Translated: CASSEGGLSGANVLTF.

The chain uses TRBV7-2 and TRBJ1-5; unclear D gene. The germline CDR1 and CDR2 sequences are SGHTA and FQGNSA. The CDR3 is made up of 14 amino acids. V lost 2 bases, J lost 7 bases, and 12 bases lay in between. The CDR3 nucleotides read TGTGCCAGCAGCTTATATAGGGTAAACCAGCCCCAGCATTTT. Protein: CASSLYRVNQPQHF.

The chain couples TRBV7-9 to TRBJ2-1, with 10 bases matching TRBD1. V was pared by 10 bases and J by 7 bases, with 13 bases of the junction left unmatched. The CDR3 consists of 15 residues. Germline loops: CDR1 SEHNR, CDR2 FQNEAQ (reference sequence). The DNA for the CDR3 is TGTGCCATCACAACCGGGACAGGGGATGGAAATGAGCAGTTCTTC. It yields the protein CAITTGTGDGNEQFF.

This clonotype was recorded a few times. The chain employs TRBV11-2 and TRBJ2-5; D is possibly TRBD1 (6 bases). Trimming cost V 6 bases and J 1 base, with 15 bases left between them. The germline V gene has CDR1 SGHAT and CDR2 FQNNGV. The CDR3 is made up of 15 amino acids. CDR3 region: CASSSNGQIQETQYF. CDR3 in DNA: TGTGCCAGCAGTTCAAACGGACAGATCCAAGAGACCCAGTACTTC.

This chain links TRBV6-2 or TRBV6-3 with TRBJ2-7; either TRBD1 or TRBD2 may supply D (5 bases each). The CDR3 runs to 11 residues. V shed 7 bases and J shed 3 bases, with 7 bases lying between them. Germline V gene data show CDR1 as MNHEY and CDR2 as SVGEGT. For the CDR3, the DNA is TGTGCCAGCATGGGGGTCTACGAGCAGTACTTC. It codes for CASMGVYEQYF.

This chain joins TRBV20-1 and TRBJ2-7, with 7 nucleotides matching TRBD1. CDR1 and CDR2 from the germline V gene are DFQATT and SNEGSKA (reference sequence). This CDR3 comprises 12 residues. After removal of 2 bases from V and 3 bases from J, the junction contained 1 base not matched to a gene. CDR3 sequence (DNA): TGCAGTGCTAGATGGGACAGCTACGAGCAGTACTTC. This codes for CSARWDSYEQYF.

The V and J genes are TRBV10-3 and TRBJ2-7; possibly TRBD2 for D (5 bases). CDR3 length: 14 amino acids. Germline V CDR1 and CDR2: ENHRY, SYGVKD. Trimming shortened V by 6 bases and J by 0 bases, and 12 bases separated the two germline ends. CDR3 protein: CAIRNKDYSYEQYF. In DNA, the CDR3 is TGTGCCATCAGAAACAAAGACTACTCCTACGAGCAGTACTTC.

This clonotype has only one observation. The chain links TRBV5-6 to TRBJ2-1; 9 nucleotides match TRBD1. CDR3 length: 16 residues. The trim removed 2 bases at V and 10 bases at J, leaving 13 bases unmatched. CDR1 SGHDT and CDR2 YYEEEE come from the germline V gene. The chain's CDR3 is CASSFSRDRVDKEQFF. CDR3 sequence (DNA): TGTGCCAGCAGCTTCTCGCGGGACAGGGTAGATAAGGAGCAGTTCTTC.

The V call is TRBV7-2, the J call TRBJ2-7; possibly TRBD1 for D (6 bases). Germline CDR1 reads SGHTA; CDR2 reads FQGNSA. The CDR3 length is 15 residues. V shed 0 bases and J shed 2 bases, with 11 bases lying between them. The CDR3 bases are TGTGCCAGCAGCTTAGCGGAGGACAGCACCTACGAGCAGTACTTC. It translates to CASSLAEDSTYEQYF. Combining the CDR3 with reference TRBV7-2 and TRBJ2-7 gives the whole variable domain GAGVSQSPSNKVTEKGKDVELRCDPISGHTALYWYRQSLGQGLEFLIYFQGNSAPDKSGLPSDRFSAERTGGSVSTLTIQRTQQEDSAVYLCASSLAEDSTYEQYFGPGTRLTVT.

The V call is TRBV12-3 or TRBV12-4, the J call TRBJ1-5, with TRBD1 matching over 11 bases. The V segment lost 6 bases and the J segment 3 bases; nucleotides outside the gene matches: 7. The CDR3 extends over 16 amino acids. The CDR3 DNA reads TGTGCCAGCAGCATTGGGACAGGGGGTAACAATCAGCCCCAGCATTTT. Translated, it gives CASSIGTGGNNQPQHF.

This clonotype occurred once. The chain recombines TRBV6-5 with TRBJ2-1; perhaps TRBD2 as D (5 bases). The better agreement between TRBJ2-7 and the DNA end casts doubt on the J call. There are 16 residues in the CDR3. Germline V CDR1 and CDR2: MNHEY, SVGAGI. CDR3: CASRREGAYSYNEQYF. The CDR3 nucleotides are TGTGCCAGCAGACGAGAGGGAGCATACTCCTACAATGAGCAGTACTTC.

This chain connects TRBV4-3 to TRBJ2-6; D uncertain. CDR3 length equals 17 residues. The germline V gene encodes CDR1 LGHNA and CDR2 YSLEER. V lost 0 bases, J lost 2 bases, and 11 bases lay in between. In nucleotides, the CDR3 is TGCGCCAGCAGCCAAGAAGGGATCCAGGCTGGGGCCAACGTCCTGACTTTC. Residues: CASSQEGIQAGANVLTF.

The sample holds a few counts of this clonotype. The chain couples TRBV28 to TRBJ1-5; TRBD1 aligns across 8 bases. The CDR3 sequence is 13 residues long. V trimming: 7 bases; J trimming: 2 bases; junction bases outside the gene matches: 1. Germline loops: CDR1 MDHEN, CDR2 SYDVKM. CDR3 in amino acids: CASKTGGNQPQHF. The CDR3 bases are TGTGCCAGCAAGACAGGGGGCAATCAGCCCCAGCATTTT.

This clonotype was counted ten times or more. V usage is TRBV7-2 and J usage is TRBJ1-1; no definite D call. The germline V gene encodes CDR1 SGHTA and CDR2 FQGNSA. Trimming removed 5 bases from V and 2 bases from J, with 9 bases in between. This CDR3 region has 13 residues. DNA of the CDR3: TGTGCCAGCAGCCCGTACCTAAACACTGAAGCTTTCTTT. Translated: CASSPYLNTEAFF.

In this sample, this clonotype turned up once. This rearrangement joins TRBV5-1 to TRBJ2-3; TRBD2 agrees at 10 bases. CDR1 is SGHRS, CDR2 YFSETQ, per germline. The CDR3 length is 14 residues. V was clipped by 4 bases and J by 4 bases; unmatched bases: 3. The CDR3 coding sequence is TGCGCCAGCAGCGTTGGACTAGCGGCAGATACGCAGTATTTT. Its translation is CASSVGLAADTQYF.

CDR3 sequence reads: CASSEEGGRSYNEQFF. The CDR3 DNA reads TGTGCCAGCAGTGAGGAGGGGGGTCGATCCTACAATGAGCAGTTCTTC. This chain connects TRBV2 to TRBJ2-1; either TRBD1 or TRBD2 may supply D (6 bases each). The CDR3 totals 16 residues. Germline assignment: CDR1 SNHLY and CDR2 FYNNEI. The V and J ends lost 3 bases and 1 base respectively, with 13 bases between them.

This clonotype was counted only a few times. V and J are TRBV5-1 and TRBJ2-7, with 9 nucleotides matching TRBD1. This CDR3 region has 14 residues. Losses at the gene ends were 7 bases for V and 6 bases for J; bases not matched to a gene: 11. Germline V gives CDR1 SGHRS, CDR2 YFSETQ. This CDR3 reads CASQALTGGVEQYF. DNA of the CDR3: TGCGCCAGCCAGGCCTTGACAGGGGGGGTCGAGCAGTACTTC.

This chain connects TRBV9 to TRBJ2-3, with 15 bases fitting TRBD2. The germline V gene encodes CDR1 SGDLS and CDR2 YYNGEE. This CDR3 spans 21 amino acids. With 3 bases clipped from V and 4 bases from J, the junction kept 18 bases outside the gene matches. CDR3: CASSAWGGVAWTSGGADTQYF. The CDR3 coding sequence is TGTGCCAGCAGCGCATGGGGTGGAGTAGCCTGGACTAGCGGGGGGGCAGATACGCAGTATTTT.

This chain joins TRBV15 and TRBJ2-5; possibly TRBD1 or TRBD2 for D (5 bases each). Deletions cut 0 bases from V and 2 bases from J, with 10 bases between. Germline values: CDR1 LNHNV, CDR2 YYDKDF (reference sequence). The CDR3 covers 15 residues. CDR3 in DNA: TGTGCCACCAGCAGAGATTTAGGGGAGCAAGAGACCCAGTACTTC. Its translation is CATSRDLGEQETQYF.

The chain couples TRBV6-6 to TRBJ1-4; D unresolved. The CDR3 runs to 14 residues. V lost 0 bases and J lost 10, with 12 bases in between. The V gene's germline CDR1 is MNHNY and CDR2 SVGAGI (reference sequence). The CDR3 coding sequence is TGTGCCAGCAGTTACTCAACCCCGGAGGGAAAACTGTTTTTT. This codes for CASSYSTPEGKLFF.

This clonotype was counted only a few times. The chain recombines TRBV20-1 with TRBJ2-3, with TRBD2 identical over 7 bases. This CDR3 contains 14 residues. Per germline, CDR1 DFQATT and CDR2 SNEGSKA (reference sequence). The trim removed 1 base at V and 2 bases at J, leaving 3 bases unmatched. DNA of the CDR3: TGCAGTGCTAGAGCGACTAGCTTCACAGATACGCAGTATTTT. Translation gives CSARATSFTDTQYF.